The T cell receptor beta chain under discussion was sequenced for a study of cytomegalovirus exposure and HLA in healthy donors. Regarding the study as a whole: In the roughly 130 validation repertoires, a later analysis found that first-cohort TCR clusters tended to co-occur. According to the study, roughly 180 TCR beta chains were cytomegalovirus-associated. Using the classifier, cytomegalovirus status was reportedly diagnosed with high specificity and sensitivity.

V lost 4 bases, J lost 4 bases, and 11 bases lay in between. This CDR3 is built from 13 residues. Germline CDR1 reads SGHDT; CDR2 reads YYEEEE. The table came from immunoSEQ multiplex PCR; TCRdb's copy has only in-frame clones and leaves some out. The sample lists about 130,000 clones; roughly nine tenths were seen once. The donors were members of the validation cohort, which comprised more than 90 subjects and was separate from the first cohort of roughly 700 subjects. As for this clone: The antigen is undetermined.

Sequencing was carried out using PBMCs. The chain combines TRBV5-6 with TRBJ1-2; no definite D call. The sequence derives from a woman in her late teens or twenties in good health and CMV-seronegative. The CDR3 DNA reads as TGTGCCAGCAGCCCTAGCTCCAGCTATGGCTACACCTTC. The encoded protein is CASSPSSSYGYTF.